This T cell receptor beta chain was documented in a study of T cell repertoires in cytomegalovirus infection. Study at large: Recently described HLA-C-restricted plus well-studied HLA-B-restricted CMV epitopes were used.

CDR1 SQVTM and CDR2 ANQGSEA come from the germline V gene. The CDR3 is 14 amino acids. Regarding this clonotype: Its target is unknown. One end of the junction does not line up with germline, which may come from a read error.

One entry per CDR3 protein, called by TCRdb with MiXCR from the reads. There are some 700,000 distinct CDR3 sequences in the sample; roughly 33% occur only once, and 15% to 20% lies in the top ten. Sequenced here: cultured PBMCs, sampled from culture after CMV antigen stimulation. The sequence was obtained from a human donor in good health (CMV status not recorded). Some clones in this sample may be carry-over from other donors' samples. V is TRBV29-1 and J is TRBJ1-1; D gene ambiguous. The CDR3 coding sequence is TGCAGCGTTATCTCCGGTCGGACCGGTAGTGAAGATTTCTTT. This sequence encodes CSVISGRTGSEDFF.